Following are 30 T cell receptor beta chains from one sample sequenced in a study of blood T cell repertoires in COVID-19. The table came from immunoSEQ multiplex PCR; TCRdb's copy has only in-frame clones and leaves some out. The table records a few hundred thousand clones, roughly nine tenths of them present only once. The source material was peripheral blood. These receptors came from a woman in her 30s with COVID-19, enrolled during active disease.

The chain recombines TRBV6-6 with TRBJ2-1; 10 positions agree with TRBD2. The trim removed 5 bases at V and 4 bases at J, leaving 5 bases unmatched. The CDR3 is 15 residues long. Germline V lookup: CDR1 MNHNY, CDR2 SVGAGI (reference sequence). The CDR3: CASSRSSGGYNEQFF. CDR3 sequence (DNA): TGTGCCAGCAGTCGATCTAGCGGGGGTTACAATGAGCAGTTCTTC.

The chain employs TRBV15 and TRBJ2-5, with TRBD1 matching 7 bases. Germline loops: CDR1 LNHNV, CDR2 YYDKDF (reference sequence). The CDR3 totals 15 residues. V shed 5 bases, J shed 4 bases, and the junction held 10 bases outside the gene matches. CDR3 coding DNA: TGTGCCACCAGCGGGGTGACAGGGATTGCAGAGACCCAGTACTTC. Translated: CATSGVTGIAETQYF.

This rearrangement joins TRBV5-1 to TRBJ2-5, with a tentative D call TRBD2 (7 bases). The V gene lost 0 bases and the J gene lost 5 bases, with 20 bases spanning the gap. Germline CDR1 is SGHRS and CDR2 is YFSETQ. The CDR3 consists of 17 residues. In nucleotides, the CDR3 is TGCGCCAGCAGCTTGGGCGTGGGGGCGGGGGATCGGGAGACCCAGTACTTC. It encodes CASSLGVGAGDRETQYF.

CDR3 bases: TGTGCCATCGGACAGGGGAGGACAGATACGCAGTATTTT. Translation gives CAIGQGRTDTQYF. The chain couples TRBV24-1 to TRBJ2-3; 9 bases fit TRBD1. This CDR3 region has 13 residues. V lost 11 bases, J lost 3 bases, and 5 bases stayed unmatched. Germline CDR1 and CDR2: KGHDR and SFDVKD.

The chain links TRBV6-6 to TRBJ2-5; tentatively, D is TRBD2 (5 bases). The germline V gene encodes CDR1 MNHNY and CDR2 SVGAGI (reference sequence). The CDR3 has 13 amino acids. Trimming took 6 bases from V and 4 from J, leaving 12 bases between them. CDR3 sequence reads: CASSPTRGETQYF. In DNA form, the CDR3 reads TGTGCCAGCAGCCCCACCCGGGGAGAGACCCAGTACTTC.

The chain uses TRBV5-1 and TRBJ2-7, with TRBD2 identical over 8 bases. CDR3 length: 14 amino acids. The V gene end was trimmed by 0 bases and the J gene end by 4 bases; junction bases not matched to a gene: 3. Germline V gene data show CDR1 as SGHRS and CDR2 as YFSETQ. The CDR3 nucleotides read TGCGCCAGCAGCTTGGGTAGCGGGGATTACGAGCAGTACTTC. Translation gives CASSLGSGDYEQYF.

CDR3 nucleotide sequence: TGTGCCAGCAGCAAGCGGGGTATTTCAACAGATACGCAGTATTTT. It is translated as CASSKRGISTDTQYF. V usage is TRBV25-1 and J usage is TRBJ2-3, with 7 bases that match TRBD2. The germline CDR1 and CDR2 sequences are MGHDK and SYGVNS. V shed 6 bases, J shed 3 bases, and the junction held 9 bases outside the gene matches. The CDR3 totals 15 residues.

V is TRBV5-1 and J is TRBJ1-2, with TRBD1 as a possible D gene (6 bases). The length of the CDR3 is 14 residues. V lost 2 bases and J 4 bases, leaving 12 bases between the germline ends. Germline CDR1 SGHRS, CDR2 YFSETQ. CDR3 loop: CASSFNPGAYGYTF. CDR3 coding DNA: TGCGCCAGCAGCTTTAACCCAGGGGCCTATGGCTACACCTTC. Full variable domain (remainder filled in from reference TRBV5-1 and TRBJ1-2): KAGVTQTPRYLIKTRGQQVTLSCSPISGHRSVSWYQQTPGQGLQFLFEYFSETQRNKGNFPGRFSGRQFSNSRSEMNVSTLELGDSALYLCASSFNPGAYGYTFGSGTRLTVV.

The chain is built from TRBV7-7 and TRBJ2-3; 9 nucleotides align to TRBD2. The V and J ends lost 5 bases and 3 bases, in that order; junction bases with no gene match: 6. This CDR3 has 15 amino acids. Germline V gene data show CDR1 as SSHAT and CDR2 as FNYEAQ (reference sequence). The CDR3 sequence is CASSPGLATTDTQYF. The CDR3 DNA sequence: TGTGCCAGCAGCCCGGGACTAGCCACAACAGATACGCAGTATTTT. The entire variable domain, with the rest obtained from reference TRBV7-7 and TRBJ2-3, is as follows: GAGVSQSPRYKVTKRGQDVTLRCDPISSHATLYWYQQALGQGPEFLTYFNYEAQPDKSGLPSDRFSAERPEGSISTLTIQRTEQRDSAMYRCASSPGLATTDTQYFGPGTRLTVL.

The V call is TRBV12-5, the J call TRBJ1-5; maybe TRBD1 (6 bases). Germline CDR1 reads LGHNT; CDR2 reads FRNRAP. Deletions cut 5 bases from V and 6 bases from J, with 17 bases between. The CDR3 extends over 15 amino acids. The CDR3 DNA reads TGTGCTAGTGGTAAGGACAGTGTACCGCGTCAGCCCCAGCATTTT. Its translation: CASGKDSVPRQPQHF. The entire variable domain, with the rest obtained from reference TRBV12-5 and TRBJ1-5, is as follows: DARVTQTPRHKVTEMGQEVTMRCQPILGHNTVFWYRQTMMQGLELLAYFRNRAPLDDSGMPKDRFSAEMPDATLATLKIQPSEPRDSAVYFCASGKDSVPRQPQHFGDGTRLSIL.

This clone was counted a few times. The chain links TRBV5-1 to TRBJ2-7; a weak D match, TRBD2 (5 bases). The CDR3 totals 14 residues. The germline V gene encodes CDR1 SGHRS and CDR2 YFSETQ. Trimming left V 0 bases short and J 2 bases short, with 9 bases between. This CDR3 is CASSLARGAYEQYF. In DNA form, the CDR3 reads TGCGCCAGCAGCTTGGCACGGGGAGCCTACGAGCAGTACTTC.

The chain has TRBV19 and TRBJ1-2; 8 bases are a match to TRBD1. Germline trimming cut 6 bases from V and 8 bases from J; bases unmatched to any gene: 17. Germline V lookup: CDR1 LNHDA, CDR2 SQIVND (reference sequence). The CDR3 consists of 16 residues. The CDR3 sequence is CASRTTETGAARGYTF. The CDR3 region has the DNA TGTGCCAGTAGGACAACCGAGACAGGGGCCGCCCGGGGCTACACCTTC.

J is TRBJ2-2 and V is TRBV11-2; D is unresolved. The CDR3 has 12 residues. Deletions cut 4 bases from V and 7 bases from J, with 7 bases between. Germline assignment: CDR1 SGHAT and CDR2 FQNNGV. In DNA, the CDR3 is TGTGCCAGCAGCTCTAGGATCGGGGAGCTGTTTTTT. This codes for CASSSRIGELFF.

The CDR3, as DNA: TGTGCCAGCAGTTCCCGGCAGGGACTAGAGGAGGGCGTCGAGTACTTC. Translating gives CASSSRQGLEEGVEYF. The chain couples TRBV27 to TRBJ2-7; 8 bases are a match to TRBD2. The CDR3 extends over 16 amino acids. Germline lookup yields CDR1 MNHEY and CDR2 SMNVEV (reference sequence). J was trimmed by 11 bases and V by 4 bases; bases with no gene match: 19.

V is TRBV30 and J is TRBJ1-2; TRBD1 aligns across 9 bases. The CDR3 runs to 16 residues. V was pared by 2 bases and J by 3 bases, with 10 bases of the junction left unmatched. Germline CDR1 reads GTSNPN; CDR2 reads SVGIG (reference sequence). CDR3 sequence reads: CAWSLTKTGGYYGYTF. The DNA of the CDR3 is TGTGCCTGGAGTCTAACGAAAACAGGGGGCTACTATGGCTACACCTTC.

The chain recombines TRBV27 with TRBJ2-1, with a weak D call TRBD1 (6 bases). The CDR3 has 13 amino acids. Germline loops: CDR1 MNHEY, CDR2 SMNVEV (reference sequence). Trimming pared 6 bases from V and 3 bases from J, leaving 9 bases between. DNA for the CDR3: TGTGCCAGCAGCACGGACAGCTACAATGAGCAGTTCTTC. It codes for CASSTDSYNEQFF.

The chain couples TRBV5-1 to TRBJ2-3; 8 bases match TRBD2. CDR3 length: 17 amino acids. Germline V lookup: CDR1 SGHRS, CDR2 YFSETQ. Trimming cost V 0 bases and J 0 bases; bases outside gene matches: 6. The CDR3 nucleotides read TGCGCCAGCAGCTTGGCCGGCGGGGGGCCTAGCACAGATACGCAGTATTTT. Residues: CASSLAGGGPSTDTQYF. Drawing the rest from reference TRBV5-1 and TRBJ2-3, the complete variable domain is KAGVTQTPRYLIKTRGQQVTLSCSPISGHRSVSWYQQTPGQGLQFLFEYFSETQRNKGNFPGRFSGRQFSNSRSEMNVSTLELGDSALYLCASSLAGGGPSTDTQYFGPGTRLTVL.

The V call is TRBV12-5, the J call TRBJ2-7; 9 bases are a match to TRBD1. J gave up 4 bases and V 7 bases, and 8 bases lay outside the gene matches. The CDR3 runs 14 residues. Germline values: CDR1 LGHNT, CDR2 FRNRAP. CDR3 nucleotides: TGTGCTAGTGCCCTAGACAGGGGGGGTTACGAGCAGTACTTC. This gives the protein CASALDRGGYEQYF.

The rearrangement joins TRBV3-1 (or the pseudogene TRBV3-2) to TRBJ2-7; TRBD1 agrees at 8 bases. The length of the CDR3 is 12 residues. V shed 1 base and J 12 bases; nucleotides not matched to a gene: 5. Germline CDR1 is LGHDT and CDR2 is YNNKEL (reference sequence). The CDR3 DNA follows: TGTGCCAGCAGCCAAGGGACAGGGCGGGCGTACTTC. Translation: CASSQGTGRAYF.

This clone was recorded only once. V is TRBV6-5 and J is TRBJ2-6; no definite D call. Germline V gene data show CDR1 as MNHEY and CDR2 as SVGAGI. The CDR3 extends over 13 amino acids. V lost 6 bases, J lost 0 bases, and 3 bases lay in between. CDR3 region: CASSRSGANVLTF. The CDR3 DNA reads TGTGCCAGCAGCCGCTCTGGGGCCAACGTCCTGACTTTC.

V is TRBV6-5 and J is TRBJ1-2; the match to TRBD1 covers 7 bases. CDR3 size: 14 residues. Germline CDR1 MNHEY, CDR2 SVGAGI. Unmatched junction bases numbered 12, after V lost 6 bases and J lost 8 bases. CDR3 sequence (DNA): TGTGCCAGCAGCCCGAGAGACAGGGTCGCCGGCTACACCTTC. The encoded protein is CASSPRDRVAGYTF.

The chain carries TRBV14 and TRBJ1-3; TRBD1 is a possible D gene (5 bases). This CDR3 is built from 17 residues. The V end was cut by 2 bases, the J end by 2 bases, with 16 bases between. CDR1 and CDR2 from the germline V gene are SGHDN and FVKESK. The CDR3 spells CASSQLMVGRAGNTIYF. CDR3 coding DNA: TGTGCCAGCAGCCAATTAATGGTGGGCAGGGCTGGAAACACCATATATTTT.

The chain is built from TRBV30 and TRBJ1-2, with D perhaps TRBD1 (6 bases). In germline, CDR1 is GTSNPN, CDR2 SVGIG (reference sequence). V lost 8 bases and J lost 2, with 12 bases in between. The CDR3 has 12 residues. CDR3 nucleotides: TGTGCCCTACAGGGTCTAAACTATGGCTACACCTTC. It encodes CALQGLNYGYTF.

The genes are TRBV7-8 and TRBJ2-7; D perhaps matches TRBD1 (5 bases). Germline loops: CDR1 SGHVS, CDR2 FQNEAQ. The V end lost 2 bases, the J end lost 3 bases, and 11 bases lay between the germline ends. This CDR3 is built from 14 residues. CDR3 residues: CASSLPDRLYEQYF. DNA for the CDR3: TGTGCCAGCAGCTTACCAGACAGACTCTACGAGCAGTACTTC.

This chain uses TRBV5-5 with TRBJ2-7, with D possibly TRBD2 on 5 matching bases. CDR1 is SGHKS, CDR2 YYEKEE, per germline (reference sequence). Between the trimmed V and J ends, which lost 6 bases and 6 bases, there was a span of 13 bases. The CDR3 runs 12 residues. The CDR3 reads CASTWVGAEQYF. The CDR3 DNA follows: TGTGCCAGCACCTGGGTGGGAGCCGAGCAGTACTTC.

The DNA of the CDR3 is TGCGCCAGCAGCCTCGGACAGGGGTACCACGAGCAGTACTTC. Translating it yields CASSLGQGYHEQYF. The chain carries TRBV5-1 and TRBJ2-7; 9 nucleotides match TRBD1. The V segment lost 4 bases and the J segment 5 bases; nucleotides outside the gene matches: 7. The CDR3 runs 14 residues. Germline assignment: CDR1 SGHRS and CDR2 YFSETQ. Variable domain in full (rest from reference TRBV5-1 and TRBJ2-7): KAGVTQTPRYLIKTRGQQVTLSCSPISGHRSVSWYQQTPGQGLQFLFEYFSETQRNKGNFPGRFSGRQFSNSRSEMNVSTLELGDSALYLCASSLGQGYHEQYFGPGTRLTVT.

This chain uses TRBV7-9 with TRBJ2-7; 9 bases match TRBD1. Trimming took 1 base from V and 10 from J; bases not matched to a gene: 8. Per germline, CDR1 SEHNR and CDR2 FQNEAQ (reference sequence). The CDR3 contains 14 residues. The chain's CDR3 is CASSLVNGQGKQYF. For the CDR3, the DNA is TGTGCCAGCAGCTTAGTGAACGGACAGGGGAAACAGTACTTC. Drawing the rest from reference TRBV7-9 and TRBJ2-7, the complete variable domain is DTGVSQNPRHKITKRGQNVTFRCDPISEHNRLYWYRQTLGQGPEFLTYFQNEAQLEKSRLLSDRFSAERPKGSFSTLEIQRTEQGDSAMYLCASSLVNGQGKQYFGPGTRLTVT.

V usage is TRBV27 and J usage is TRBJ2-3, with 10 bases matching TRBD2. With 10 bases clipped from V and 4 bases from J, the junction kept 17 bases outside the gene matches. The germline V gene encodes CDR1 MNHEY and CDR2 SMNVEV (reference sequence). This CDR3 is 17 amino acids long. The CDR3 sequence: CATRFSPSGGAADTQYF. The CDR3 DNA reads TGTGCCACCCGGTTCTCCCCCAGCGGGGGGGCTGCAGATACGCAGTATTTT.

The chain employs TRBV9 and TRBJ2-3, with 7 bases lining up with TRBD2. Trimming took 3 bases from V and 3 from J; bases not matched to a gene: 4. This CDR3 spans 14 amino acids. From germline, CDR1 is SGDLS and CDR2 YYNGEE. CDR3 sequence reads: CASSGGLGTDTQYF. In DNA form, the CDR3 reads TGTGCCAGCAGCGGAGGACTAGGTACAGATACGCAGTATTTT.

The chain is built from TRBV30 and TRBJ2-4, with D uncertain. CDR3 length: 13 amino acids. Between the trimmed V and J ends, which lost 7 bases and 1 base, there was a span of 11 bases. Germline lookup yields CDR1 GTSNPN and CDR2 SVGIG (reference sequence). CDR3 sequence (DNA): TGTGCCTTACGAATTCGGGCCAAAAACATTCAGTACTTC. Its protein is CALRIRAKNIQYF.